The source of this T cell receptor beta chain is a study of blood T cell repertoires in COVID-19. Clones were read by immunoSEQ multiplex PCR, and TCRdb kept only the in-frame ones, dropping some. The top ten clones hold roughly 4.6% of a sample with about 190,000 clones, 84% of them seen once. The receptor comes from a woman in her 70s with active or convalescent COVID-19. Sequenced material: peripheral blood.

Here the CDR3 reads CASSGSSGFYEQYF. In DNA, the CDR3 is TGTGCCAGCAGTGGTTCCTCGGGGTTTTACGAGCAGTACTTC. V usage is TRBV2 and J usage is TRBJ2-7; tentative D call: TRBD2 (5 bases). V was cut by 4 bases and J by 4 bases, with 14 bases left in between. This CDR3 is built from 14 residues. From germline, CDR1 is SNHLY and CDR2 FYNNEI.